The 29 T cell receptor beta chains below were found in one sample sequenced in a study of T cell responses to AZD1222 COVID-19 vaccine. Data came from immunoSEQ multiplex PCR; TCRdb stores just in-frame clones and leaves some out. The sample yields roughly 260,000 clones, 85% to 95% seen once. The sequencing here drew on peripheral blood, taken on day 0 of AZD1222 vaccination. These receptors came from an adult in good health.

The chain joins TRBV6-5 to TRBJ2-7, with 8 nucleotides matching TRBD1. CDR3 length: 13 residues. Germline CDR1 MNHEY, CDR2 SVGAGI. V shed 8 bases, J shed 4 bases, and the junction held 7 bases outside the gene matches. The CDR3 sequence is CASGKTGGYEQYF. Here the CDR3 DNA reads TGTGCCAGCGGGAAAACAGGGGGGTACGAGCAGTACTTC.

This sequence joins TRBV6-6 and TRBJ1-2; D uncertain. CDR3 length: 11 amino acids. The V end lost 4 bases, the J end lost 4 bases, and 4 bases lay between the germline ends. Germline CDR1 reads MNHNY; CDR2 reads SVGAGI (reference sequence). CDR3: CASSSLYGYTF. DNA for the CDR3: TGTGCCAGCAGTTCCCTCTATGGCTACACCTTC.

This chain joins TRBV10-1 and TRBJ1-3; D ambiguous. Germline CDR1 reads WNHNN; CDR2 reads SYGVQD (reference sequence). The length of the CDR3 is 14 residues. The V end was cut by 8 bases, the J end by 0 bases, with 11 bases between. CDR3 nucleotides: TGCGCCAGCCCCTACGGCTCCTCTGGAAACACCATATATTTT. Translating gives CASPYGSSGNTIYF.

This chain uses TRBV6-5 with TRBJ2-6, with D perhaps matching TRBD2 (5 bases). There are 14 residues in the CDR3. Germline V gene data show CDR1 as MNHEY and CDR2 as SVGAGI. V was cut by 6 bases and J by 4 bases, with 10 bases left in between. The CDR3 bases are TGTGCCAGCAGGCCCGGGGTGGGGGCCAACGTCCTGACTTTC. Translated, it gives CASRPGVGANVLTF.

V gene TRBV7-3 combines with J gene TRBJ1-6; D gene uncertain. The length of the CDR3 is 16 residues. Germline values: CDR1 SGHTA, CDR2 FQGTGA. Trimming shortened V by 3 bases and J by 10 bases, and 19 bases separated the two germline ends. This chain's CDR3 is CASSFCQAPPWSPLHF. Written as DNA, the CDR3 is TGTGCCAGCAGCTTTTGCCAGGCCCCACCCTGGTCACCCCTCCACTTT.

CDR3: CASSLDISSYNEQFF. CDR3 sequence (DNA): TGTGCCAGCAGCTTGGACATCAGCTCCTACAATGAGCAGTTCTTC. This chain connects TRBV5-4 to TRBJ2-1; no definite D call. Germline V gene data show CDR1 as SGHNT and CDR2 as YYREEE (reference sequence). The V and J ends lost 0 bases and 0 bases respectively, with 7 bases between them. The CDR3 runs to 15 residues.

CDR3 sequence (DNA): TGTGCCAGCAGTAGTCAAGGGAACACCGGGGAGCTGTTTTTT. This encodes CASSSQGNTGELFF. The chain has TRBV6-4 and TRBJ2-2; D ambiguous. Germline values: CDR1 MRHNA, CDR2 SNTAGT. Deletions cut 5 bases from V and 1 base from J, with 8 bases between. The CDR3 loop spans 14 amino acids.

This chain joins TRBV5-1 and TRBJ2-1, with D possibly TRBD2 on 6 matching bases. V was trimmed by 7 bases and J by 4 bases, leaving 18 bases between them. Germline assignment: CDR1 SGHRS and CDR2 YFSETQ. The CDR3 has 15 residues. CDR3 sequence reads: CASAPRLATYNEQFF. CDR3 coding DNA: TGCGCCAGCGCCCCGAGGCTAGCGACTTACAATGAGCAGTTCTTC. Together with reference TRBV5-1 and TRBJ2-1, the CDR3 gives the full variable domain: KAGVTQTPRYLIKTRGQQVTLSCSPISGHRSVSWYQQTPGQGLQFLFEYFSETQRNKGNFPGRFSGRQFSNSRSEMNVSTLELGDSALYLCASAPRLATYNEQFFGPGTRLTVL.

This clone was observed once. This sequence joins TRBV7-2 and TRBJ2-2, with D possibly matching TRBD2 (5 bases). The V gene's germline CDR1 is SGHTA and CDR2 FQGNSA. The CDR3 is 15 amino acids. The V end was cut by 5 bases, the J end by 3 bases, with 13 bases between. The CDR3 sequence is CASSLTRADTGELFF. CDR3 bases: TGTGCCAGCAGCCTCACTAGGGCGGACACCGGGGAGCTGTTTTTT.

J is TRBJ2-1 and V is TRBV5-4; 12 nucleotides match TRBD2. There are 16 residues in the CDR3. J was trimmed by 8 bases and V by 4 bases; bases with no gene match: 10. Germline V lookup: CDR1 SGHNT, CDR2 YYREEE (reference sequence). DNA of the CDR3: TGTGCCAGCAGCCCGACTAGCGGGAGAATTACCTATGAGCAGTTCTTC. Protein product: CASSPTSGRITYEQFF. The full variable domain, its missing parts supplied by reference TRBV5-4 and TRBJ2-1, is ETGVTQSPTHLIKTRGQQVTLRCSSQSGHNTVSWYQQALGQGPQFIFQYYREEENGRGNFPPRFSGLQFPNYSSELNVNALELDDSALYLCASSPTSGRITYEQFFGPGTRLTVL.

J is TRBJ1-1 and V is TRBV29-1; TRBD1 is a possible D gene (6 bases). The length of the CDR3 is 13 residues. The V end lost 6 bases, the J end lost 1 base, and 12 bases lay between the germline ends. Germline-derived CDR1 and CDR2 are SQVTM and ANQGSEA. The DNA of the CDR3 is TGCAGCGTAGCGGACAGACCGAACACTGAAGCTTTCTTT. This codes for CSVADRPNTEAFF.

The chain couples TRBV28 to TRBJ1-2; 10 nucleotides line up with TRBD1. The germline CDR1 and CDR2 sequences are MDHEN and SYDVKM. This CDR3 spans 15 amino acids. With V trimmed by 2 bases and J by 3 bases, 3 bases remained unmatched. The DNA for the CDR3 is TGTGCCAGCAGTTTAGGGACAGGGGTGGACTATGGCTACACCTTC. It specifies CASSLGTGVDYGYTF.

Comment on this clone: The same CDR3 also results from other DNA sequences found in this sample. V is TRBV5-6 and J is TRBJ1-2, with D unresolved. V was pared by 3 bases and J by 2 bases, with 5 bases between. Germline CDR1 reads SGHDT; CDR2 reads YYEEEE. The CDR3 is 12 residues long. The CDR3 DNA sequence: TGTGCCAGCAGCTCACAGAACTATGGCTACACCTTC. Residues: CASSSQNYGYTF. Based on the CDR3 plus reference TRBV5-6 and TRBJ1-2, the full variable domain is DAGVTQSPTHLIKTRGQQVTLRCSPKSGHDTVSWYQQALGQGPQFIFQYYEEEERQRGNFPDRFSGHQFPNYSSELNVNALLLGDSALYLCASSSQNYGYTFGSGTRLTVV.

The table lists this clone with a few counts. The V call is TRBV28, the J call TRBJ2-2; 9 bases fit TRBD1. From germline, CDR1 is MDHEN and CDR2 SYDVKM. The CDR3 consists of 17 residues. The ends lost 6 bases at V and 3 bases at J; junction bases unmatched: 11. CDR3 region: CASSTSYRGPDTGELFF. CDR3 bases: TGTGCCAGCAGCACCTCTTACAGGGGGCCGGACACCGGGGAGCTGTTTTTT.

The chain combines TRBV28 with TRBJ2-3; possible D gene TRBD1, 6 bases. With 4 bases removed from V and 2 bases from J, the gap between germline ends came to 22 bases. Germline-derived CDR1 and CDR2 are MDHEN and SYDVKM. The CDR3 is 18 amino acids. The CDR3 region has the DNA TGTGCCAGCAGTTCCTTCTACCGACAGGCCCGAATCACAGATACGCAGTATTTT. Protein: CASSSFYRQARITDTQYF.

This chain uses TRBV19 with TRBJ1-3; no reliable D call. The germline gives CDR1 LNHDA, CDR2 SQIVND (reference sequence). This CDR3 contains 15 residues. V gave up 7 bases and J gave up 0 bases, with 13 bases separating them. CDR3 residues: CASTVTGGSGNTIYF. The CDR3 bases are TGTGCCAGTACCGTAACGGGAGGCTCTGGAAACACCATATATTTT.

The gene calls are TRBV6-5 and TRBJ2-5; 12 bases line up with TRBD2. Unmatched junction bases numbered 10, after V lost 7 bases and J lost 7 bases. Germline lookup yields CDR1 MNHEY and CDR2 SVGAGI. The CDR3 consists of 15 residues. The CDR3 is CASTELAGGLTTQYF. CDR3 DNA sequence: TGTGCCAGCACCGAACTAGCGGGGGGCCTTACGACCCAGTACTTC.

The V and J genes are TRBV3-1 (or the pseudogene TRBV3-2) and TRBJ1-4; 8 bases fit TRBD1. Germline V CDR1 and CDR2: LGHDT, YNNKEL (reference sequence). J lost 5 bases, V lost 6 bases, and 5 bases had no gene match. This CDR3 region has 14 residues. The CDR3 region has the DNA TGTGCCAGCAGTCCCGGGACAGGAAATGAAAAACTGTTTTTT. Translated, it gives CASSPGTGNEKLFF.

The V and J genes are TRBV5-4 and TRBJ2-7, with D unresolved. The CDR3 consists of 12 residues. Germline assignment: CDR1 SGHNT and CDR2 YYREEE (reference sequence). With 1 base removed from V and 3 bases from J, the gap between germline ends came to 5 bases. The CDR3 DNA sequence: TGTGCCAGCAGCTTGTGGGGCTACGAGCAGTACTTC. This sequence encodes CASSLWGYEQYF.

CDR3 nucleotide sequence: TGTGCCAGCAGCAGGACAGGTCCGGATTACGAGCAGTACTTC. Translating gives CASSRTGPDYEQYF. The J gene is TRBJ2-7, the V gene TRBV5-6; 7 bases are shared with TRBD1. The trim removed 4 bases at V and 4 bases at J, leaving 8 bases unmatched. The CDR3 extends over 14 amino acids. The germline CDR1 and CDR2 sequences are SGHDT and YYEEEE.

This rearrangement joins TRBV18 to TRBJ2-7; D might be TRBD1 (5 bases). With 8 bases removed from V and 5 bases from J, the gap between germline ends came to 16 bases. Germline V gives CDR1 KGHSH, CDR2 LQKENI. The CDR3 has 13 amino acids. CDR3 residues: CASAPSAGHEQYF. The CDR3 DNA reads TGTGCCAGCGCCCCGTCCGCAGGGCACGAGCAGTACTTC.

This chain uses TRBV7-2 with TRBJ2-7, with 10 nucleotides matching TRBD1. The germline V gene encodes CDR1 SGHTA and CDR2 FQGNSA. The CDR3 extends over 16 amino acids. V was clipped by 5 bases and J by 3 bases; unmatched bases: 10. DNA for the CDR3: TGTGCCAGCAGCCCTAGAGCCGGGACAGGGGACTACGAGCAGTACTTC. Translating it yields CASSPRAGTGDYEQYF.

J is TRBJ2-1 and V is TRBV5-4; 7 bases fit TRBD2. From germline, CDR1 is SGHNT and CDR2 YYREEE (reference sequence). The V segment lost 6 bases and the J segment 5 bases; nucleotides outside the gene matches: 5. The CDR3 consists of 13 residues. The CDR3: CASNGGGDNEQFF. The CDR3 region has the DNA TGTGCCAGCAACGGGGGAGGGGACAATGAGCAGTTCTTC.

The chain links TRBV7-2 to TRBJ2-3; 9 positions agree with TRBD2. CDR1 is SGHTA, CDR2 FQGNSA, per germline. The length of the CDR3 is 16 residues. V lost 6 bases, J lost 7 bases, and 14 bases stayed unmatched. CDR3 nucleotides: TGTGCCAGCAGGGTGGCCATGGCGGGAGGGGGGAATACGCAGTATTTT. It codes for CASRVAMAGGGNTQYF. The complete variable domain, with remaining parts taken from reference TRBV7-2 and TRBJ2-3, reads GAGVSQSPSNKVTEKGKDVELRCDPISGHTALYWYRQSLGQGLEFLIYFQGNSAPDKSGLPSDRFSAERTGGSVSTLTIQRTQQEDSAVYLCASRVAMAGGGNTQYFGPGTRLTVL.

The rearrangement joins TRBV12-5 to TRBJ1-1; TRBD1 is a possible D gene (6 bases). V shed 1 base and J shed 3 bases, with 6 bases lying between them. The CDR3 covers 13 residues. CDR1 is LGHNT, CDR2 FRNRAP, per germline. The CDR3 loop reads CASGLEGDTEAFF. CDR3 in DNA: TGTGCTAGTGGTTTGGAGGGGGACACTGAAGCTTTCTTT.

The table lists this clone with a few counts. The V gene is TRBV7-9, the J gene TRBJ1-1; D is ambiguous. V gave up 1 base and J gave up 7 bases, with 4 bases separating them. Per germline, CDR1 SEHNR and CDR2 FQNEAQ (reference sequence). The CDR3 sequence is 11 residues long. The CDR3 DNA is TGTGCCAGCAGCTTAGTGGATGAAGCTTTCTTT. Residues: CASSLVDEAFF.

This chain links TRBV6-5 with TRBJ2-1; D remains unclear. The CDR3 contains 11 residues. Trimming left V 6 bases short and J 5 bases short, with 5 bases between. The germline CDR1 and CDR2 sequences are MNHEY and SVGAGI. DNA for the CDR3: TGTGCCAGCAGACTCAACAATGAGCAGTTCTTC. Translating gives CASRLNNEQFF.

This rearrangement joins TRBV28 to TRBJ2-7; 7 nucleotides match TRBD2. The V and J ends lost 8 bases and 1 base, in that order; junction bases with no gene match: 5. The germline V gene has CDR1 MDHEN and CDR2 SYDVKM. This CDR3 region has 13 residues. The CDR3 DNA reads TGTGCCAGCTCTGGCGGGGGTTCCTACGAGCAGTACTTC. Its protein product is CASSGGGSYEQYF.

V gene TRBV6-2 or TRBV6-3 combines with J gene TRBJ2-7, with 13 positions matching TRBD2. Germline trimming cut 2 bases from V and 3 bases from J; bases unmatched to any gene: 4. Germline lookup yields CDR1 MNHEY and CDR2 SVGEGT. The CDR3 is 16 amino acids. The CDR3 here is CASSYGLAGDGYEQYF. In DNA, the CDR3 is TGTGCCAGCAGTTACGGACTAGCGGGAGATGGCTACGAGCAGTACTTC.